The next 14 T cell receptor beta chains were all read from a single sample in a study of blood T cell repertoires in COVID-19. Libraries were prepared by immunoSEQ multiplex PCR; TCRdb keeps only in-frame clonotypes and omits some of them. Of 150,000 or so clones in the sample, over 80% were seen once. The sample taken for sequencing was PBMCs or T cells enriched from blood (not recorded which). The receptor set was obtained from an older man who had been exposed to COVID-19.

The CDR3 loop reads CSVERGTGWDYGYTF. CDR3 nucleotide sequence: TGCAGCGTTGAGCGCGGGACAGGGTGGGACTATGGCTACACCTTC. This chain links TRBV29-1 with TRBJ1-2, with 9 nucleotides matching TRBD1. Germline V gene sequence: CDR1 SQVTM, CDR2 ANQGSEA. The CDR3 runs to 15 residues. J was trimmed by 3 bases and V by 3 bases; bases with no gene match: 8.

The J gene is TRBJ2-3, the V gene TRBV9, with 10 bases fitting TRBD2. Germline V gene lookup returns CDR1 SGDLS and CDR2 YYNGEE. Losses at the gene ends were 3 bases for V and 5 bases for J; bases not matched to a gene: 9. CDR3 length: 16 residues. The CDR3 sequence is CASSAERGGLEDTQYF. The CDR3 DNA follows: TGTGCCAGCAGCGCCGAGCGGGGGGGCCTAGAAGATACGCAGTATTTT.

The gene calls are TRBV30 and TRBJ2-3, with a weak D call TRBD1 (5 bases). Trimming shortened V by 1 base and J by 2 bases, and 13 bases separated the two germline ends. Per the germline V gene, CDR1 is GTSNPN and CDR2 is SVGIG (reference sequence). This CDR3 has 15 residues. The CDR3: CAWSAGFGATDTQYF. The CDR3 DNA is TGTGCCTGGAGTGCAGGGTTTGGGGCCACAGATACGCAGTATTTT.

Only a few counts were recorded for this clone. The chain links TRBV9 to TRBJ2-2; no clear D. Germline loops: CDR1 SGDLS, CDR2 YYNGEE. CDR3 length: 14 amino acids. Trimming left V 3 bases short and J 4 bases short, with 10 bases between. The CDR3 here is CASSAETRTGELFF. The CDR3, as DNA: TGTGCCAGCAGCGCGGAGACTCGCACCGGGGAGCTGTTTTTT.

V and J are TRBV4-3 and TRBJ2-1, with 11 nucleotides matching TRBD2. CDR1 LGHNA and CDR2 YSLEER come from the germline V gene. CDR3 length: 16 residues. V lost 0 bases, J lost 6 bases, and 4 bases stayed unmatched. CDR3 in amino acids: CASSQDLLAGANEQFF. The CDR3 bases are TGCGCCAGCAGCCAAGATCTACTAGCGGGGGCCAATGAGCAGTTCTTC.

This clone was recorded many times. This chain joins TRBV2 and TRBJ2-7; D is possibly TRBD1 (5 bases). The V and J ends lost 7 bases and 4 bases respectively, with 11 bases between them. The CDR3 has 12 amino acids. Germline V gene sequence: CDR1 SNHLY, CDR2 FYNNEI. The CDR3 here is CASMITGYEQYF. Here the CDR3 DNA reads TGTGCCAGCATGATAACAGGTTACGAGCAGTACTTC.

The V gene is TRBV7-2, the J gene TRBJ2-7; the match to TRBD1 covers 11 bases. CDR1 is SGHTA and CDR2 is FQGNSA in the germline V gene. V shed 1 base, J shed 4 bases, and the junction held 6 bases outside the gene matches. The CDR3 extends over 16 amino acids. CDR3 in amino acids: CASSLGPGQGAYEQYF. The CDR3 nucleotides read TGTGCCAGCAGCTTAGGTCCCGGACAGGGGGCGTACGAGCAGTACTTC. The whole variable domain, filled in from reference TRBV7-2 and TRBJ2-7, reads GAGVSQSPSNKVTEKGKDVELRCDPISGHTALYWYRQSLGQGLEFLIYFQGNSAPDKSGLPSDRFSAERTGGSVSTLTIQRTQQEDSAVYLCASSLGPGQGAYEQYFGPGTRLTVT.

The chain links TRBV2 to TRBJ1-3; the D gene is possibly TRBD1 (6 bases). Per the germline V gene, CDR1 is SNHLY and CDR2 is FYNNEI. V was shortened by 4 bases and J by 1 base, with 11 bases between the two germline ends. The CDR3 contains 15 residues. CDR3 sequence: CASSADSKSGNTIYF. The CDR3 coding sequence is TGTGCCAGCAGTGCGGACAGCAAGTCTGGAAACACCATATATTTT.

The chain carries TRBV2 and TRBJ1-5, with a weak D call TRBD1 (5 bases). The CDR3 runs 13 residues. Trimming took off 7 bases at V and 3 bases at J, with 10 bases between the two ends. CDR1 and CDR2 (germline): SNHLY, FYNNEI. The CDR3 bases are TGTGCCAGCAAGACAGCTCACAATCAGCCCCAGCATTTT. Encoded protein: CASKTAHNQPQHF.

The J gene is TRBJ1-1, the V gene TRBV7-9, with TRBD1 identical over 7 bases. Germline values: CDR1 SEHNR, CDR2 FQNEAQ (reference sequence). This CDR3 spans 14 amino acids. V lost 2 bases to trimming and J lost 7 bases; unmatched junction nucleotides: 7. CDR3 sequence: CASSLIGTAGEAFF. The CDR3 DNA reads as TGTGCCAGCAGCTTAATAGGGACAGCGGGTGAAGCTTTCTTT.

CDR3 sequence (DNA): TGTGCCACCAGCAGAGATAGAAGACAGCACTATGGCTACACCTTC. Amino acids: CATSRDRRQHYGYTF. The chain employs TRBV15 and TRBJ1-2, with D possibly matching TRBD1 (5 bases). Germline V CDR1 and CDR2: LNHNV, YYDKDF (reference sequence). CDR3 length equals 15 residues. Deletions cut 0 bases from V and 3 bases from J, with 11 bases between.

The V call is TRBV2, the J call TRBJ2-1, with D perhaps TRBD2 (6 bases). Trimming took 6 bases from V and 8 from J, leaving 8 bases between them. The CDR3 sequence is 11 residues long. The germline V gene encodes CDR1 SNHLY and CDR2 FYNNEI. CDR3 in amino acids: CASRLAYEQFF. CDR3 DNA: TGTGCCAGCAGGCTAGCGTATGAGCAGTTCTTC.

This chain connects TRBV4-3 to TRBJ2-5; 7 bases are a match to TRBD2. The junction had 13 bases not matched to a gene; V was cut back by 3 bases and J by 6 bases. Germline values: CDR1 LGHNA, CDR2 YSLEER. The CDR3 extends over 16 amino acids. The CDR3 loop is CASSQDPRASGQTQYF. CDR3 sequence (DNA): TGCGCCAGCAGCCAGGATCCCCGGGCTAGCGGCCAGACCCAGTACTTC.

This clone was counted between two and nine times. The V and J genes are TRBV6-2 or TRBV6-3 and TRBJ1-4, with no clear D. CDR1 and CDR2 from the germline V gene are MNHEY and SVGEGT. Trimming shortened V by 5 bases and J by 1 base, and 11 bases separated the two germline ends. The CDR3 runs 15 residues. The CDR3 loop reads CASSAVGLTNEKLFF. The CDR3 nucleotides read TGTGCCAGCAGTGCTGTTGGCCTAACTAATGAAAAACTGTTTTTT.